These 9 T cell receptor beta chains were all obtained from the same sample, sequenced in a study. Using its own MiXCR run on the 5' RACE reads, TCRdb lists one record per CDR3 protein. The sample carries 30,000 or so distinct CDR3 sequences, 27% recorded once. Cells sorted as Tregs were CD4+, CD25+ and CD127-/low. The sample was tumor-infiltrating Tregs sorted from the breast tumor. All receptors derive from a female donor with breast cancer.

On this clonotype: Without the conserved terminal phenylalanine or tryptophan, this CDR3 likely stems from a read error. The chain uses TRBV10-2 and TRBJ1-2; D ambiguous. This CDR3 contains 14 residues. Per the germline V gene, CDR1 is WSHSY and CDR2 is SAAADI. The V end was cut by 6 bases, the J end by 4 bases, with 15 bases between. Written as DNA, the CDR3 is TGCGCCAGCAGCCCATCTCGGGCAGCCTATGGCTACACCTAC. This encodes CASSPSRAAYGYTY.

This clonotype was detected a few times. A read error is possible here, since a much larger clone lies one base away. The chain couples TRBV19 to TRBJ2-5; possibly TRBD2 for D (6 bases). The V and J ends lost 8 bases and 4 bases respectively, with 11 bases between them. Germline values: CDR1 LNHDA, CDR2 SQIVND (reference sequence). This CDR3 is built from 12 residues. The CDR3 bases are TGTGCCAGTGGCCTGCGGGGAGAGACCCAGTACTTC. Amino acids: CASGLRGETQYF.

This clonotype was detected a few times. The chain has TRBV28 and TRBJ2-5; 10 bases are shared with TRBD1. Germline V lookup: CDR1 MDHEN, CDR2 SYDVKM. This CDR3 region has 15 residues. V dropped 8 bases and J dropped 5; count of bases not matched to a gene: 11. The CDR3 is CASSLEDRGLETQYF. The CDR3 DNA is TGTGCCAGCTCCCTGGAAGACAGGGGGCTGGAGACCCAGTACTTC. The full variable domain, rest sourced from reference TRBV28 and TRBJ2-5, is DVKVTQSSRYLVKRTGEKVFLECVQDMDHENMFWYRQDPGLGLRLIYFSYDVKMKEKGDIPEGYSVSREKKERFSLILESASTNQTSMYLCASSLEDRGLETQYFGPGTRLLVL.

Worth noting for this clonotype: The CDR3 does not end in the conserved phenylalanine or tryptophan, so this is likely a read error. The DNA is omitted, as the CDR3 cannot be located on it reliably, and the CDR3 follows TCRdb's listing. V and J are TRBV12-3 or TRBV12-4 and TRBJ1-1. The CDR3 adds up to 12 amino acids, both ends counted. CDR3 sequence reads: CASSLRQGPTGL.

As concerns this clonotype: An end of the junction differs from the germline gene, which may be a read error. The chain has TRBV30 and TRBJ1-1; a weak D match, TRBD1 (6 bases). This CDR3 is built from 16 residues. The V gene's germline CDR1 is GTSNPN and CDR2 SVGIG (reference sequence). The CDR3 DNA is TGTGCCTGGAGAGACCCACCAGGGGCTACCGCCGCTGAAACTTTCTTT. This encodes CAWRDPPGATAAETFF.

V usage is TRBV4-1 and J usage is TRBJ2-2; 7 positions agree with TRBD2. The CDR3 extends over 17 amino acids. V dropped 0 bases and J dropped 3; count of bases not matched to a gene: 7. Germline values: CDR1 MGHRA, CDR2 YSYEKL. The CDR3 nucleotides read TGCGCCAGCAGCCAAGATGGTCTAGCGGATGACACCGGGGAGCTGTTTTTT. Encoded protein: CASSQDGLADDTGELFF.

Many counts were recorded for this clonotype. The chain carries TRBV5-1 and TRBJ1-5, with TRBD1 as a possible D gene (5 bases). Germline assignment: CDR1 SGHRS and CDR2 YFSETQ. This CDR3 contains 14 residues. V lost 3 bases to trimming and J lost 6 bases, with 13 bases between them. In DNA form, the CDR3 reads TGCGCCAGCAGCTCTGACTGGGGCAGTCAGCCCCAGCATTTT. Translated: CASSSDWGSQPQHF.

This clonotype has just a few counts. The chain couples TRBV27 to TRBJ2-1, with a tentative D call TRBD2 (5 bases). The V gene's germline CDR1 is MNHEY and CDR2 SMNVEV (reference sequence). Trimming took off 0 bases at V and 0 bases at J, with 21 bases between the two ends. The CDR3 runs 20 residues. The CDR3, as DNA: TGTGCCAGCAGTTTATCGAATCGGGGAACCGCGAGGAGCTCCTACAATGAGCAGTTCTTC. The encoded protein is CASSLSNRGTARSSYNEQFF.

J is TRBJ2-5 and V is TRBV5-1; 7 bases align to TRBD1. This CDR3 has 14 amino acids. The germline gives CDR1 SGHRS, CDR2 YFSETQ. The V and J ends lost 4 bases and 2 bases, in that order; junction bases with no gene match: 5. The CDR3 sequence is CASSPWDRQETQYF. As DNA, the CDR3 is TGCGCCAGCAGCCCCTGGGACAGACAAGAGACCCAGTACTTC.